The 13 T cell receptor beta chains presented below share a single source sample, sequenced in a study of T cell repertoires in cytomegalovirus infection. TCRdb ran MiXCR on the reads and lists one entry per CDR3 protein. The sample comprises about 260,000 distinct CDR3 sequences, approximately 14% of which are singletons, and about 8.7% rests with the top ten. The sample taken for sequencing was PBMCs. Every receptor here comes from a human donor in good health (CMV status not recorded). Some clones in this sample may be carry-over from other donors' samples.

This clonotype was picked up many times. The chain combines TRBV7-8 with TRBJ2-5; no clear D gene. The germline V gene has CDR1 SGHVS and CDR2 FQNEAQ. V was trimmed by 5 bases and J by 5 bases, leaving 24 bases between them. The CDR3 is 17 amino acids. The CDR3 sequence: CASSPRLEAFGSETQYF. CDR3 nucleotides: TGTGCCAGCAGCCCGCGGCTAGAGGCATTCGGTTCGGAGACCCAGTACTTC.

This clonotype came up many times. The J gene is TRBJ2-1, the V gene TRBV7-8; unclear D gene. V was trimmed by 4 bases and J by 9 bases, leaving 7 bases between them. From germline, CDR1 is SGHVS and CDR2 FQNEAQ. This CDR3 is 11 amino acids long. The CDR3 loop is CASSSSTEQFF. CDR3 nucleotides: TGTGCCAGCAGCTCCTCCACTGAGCAGTTCTTC.

This clonotype was seen once. The V call is TRBV9, the J call TRBJ1-1; possible D gene TRBD1, 5 bases. The CDR3 runs to 21 residues. Germline V gene sequence: CDR1 SGDLS, CDR2 YYNGEE. The V gene lost 3 bases and the J gene lost 5 bases, with 35 bases spanning the gap. CDR3 sequence: CASSAPMGERLGDHRRTEAFF. The CDR3 nucleotides are TGTGCCAGCAGCGCACCGATGGGGGAGCGGTTAGGAGACCATAGGAGGACTGAAGCTTTCTTT.

This clonotype showed up just a few times. The rearrangement links TRBV7-9 to TRBJ1-2, with 7 positions matching TRBD1. The CDR3 has 13 residues. Germline loops: CDR1 SEHNR, CDR2 FQNEAQ (reference sequence). Losses at the gene ends were 2 bases for V and 6 bases for J; bases not matched to a gene: 3. The CDR3 loop reads CASSLRQGDGYTF. CDR3 nucleotide sequence: TGTGCCAGCAGCTTACGACAGGGTGATGGCTACACCTTC.

This clonotype was counted ten times or more. The chain combines TRBV7-3 with TRBJ2-1, with 8 bases lining up with TRBD1. CDR1 is SGHTA, CDR2 FQGTGA, per germline. The J segment lost 10 bases and the V segment lost 4 bases, leaving 6 bases of the junction unmatched. There are 13 residues in the CDR3. The CDR3 bases are TGTGCCAGCAGCTCAGACAGGGGTAGCGAGCAGTTCTTC. It encodes CASSSDRGSEQFF.

This clonotype was counted ten times or more. This chain uses TRBV12-3 or TRBV12-4 with TRBJ1-1, with D perhaps TRBD1 (5 bases). The V end lost 6 bases, the J end lost 0 bases, and 11 bases lay between the germline ends. The CDR3 covers 14 residues. CDR3 DNA sequence: TGTGCCAGCAGGGTGACAGAAATGAACACTGAAGCTTTCTTT. This gives the protein CASRVTEMNTEAFF.

The chain combines TRBV20-1 with TRBJ2-5; D is undetermined. This CDR3 has 17 residues. With 6 bases removed from V and 1 base from J, the gap between germline ends came to 24 bases. CDR1 is DFQATT, CDR2 SNEGSKA, per germline (reference sequence). CDR3 DNA sequence: TGCAGTGCCCACCAAGTGCTCGACCAACGTGGCCAAGAGACCCAGTACTTC. It is translated as CSAHQVLDQRGQETQYF.

The chain employs TRBV12-3 or TRBV12-4 and TRBJ1-2; D is uncertain. The CDR3 is made up of 15 amino acids. V was shortened by 5 bases and J by 7 bases, with 20 bases between the two germline ends. CDR3 in DNA: TGTGCCAGCAGTACAACCCTCAGGCCCTCGTTTGGCTACACCTTC. This encodes CASSTTLRPSFGYTF.

This clonotype was observed at least ten times. The rearrangement links TRBV7-2 to TRBJ2-5; 9 bases agree with TRBD2. Losses at the gene ends were 0 bases for V and 4 bases for J; bases not matched to a gene: 3. The CDR3 has 15 amino acids. Germline V CDR1 and CDR2: SGHTA, FQGNSA. CDR3 nucleotides: TGTGCCAGCAGCTTAGCAGCGGGAGGTTTAGAGACCCAGTACTTC. Translation gives CASSLAAGGLETQYF.

This clonotype was seen ten or more times. CDR3 DNA: TGTGCCAGCACCCCTTTCGTCGGGGGGGGACTAGCGGTACTTAGCACAGATACGCAGTATTTT. It yields the protein CASTPFVGGGLAVLSTDTQYF. The chain joins TRBV2 to TRBJ2-3, with 11 bases lining up with TRBD2. V shed 7 bases, J shed 0 bases, and the junction held 21 bases outside the gene matches. Germline V gene sequence: CDR1 SNHLY, CDR2 FYNNEI. There are 21 residues in the CDR3.

There are many counts of this clonotype. The V gene is TRBV7-2, the J gene TRBJ2-5; weak D call: TRBD1 (6 bases). V was pared by 5 bases and J by 5 bases, with 18 bases between. Germline CDR1 is SGHTA and CDR2 is FQGNSA. The CDR3 runs 15 residues. The CDR3 sequence is CASSLTGWGLETQYF. The CDR3 DNA reads TGTGCCAGCAGCCTCACAGGGTGGGGGCTGGAGACCCAGTACTTC.

This clonotype occurred a few times. V usage is TRBV6-2 or TRBV6-3 and J usage is TRBJ2-6; D gene unclear. V was trimmed by 6 bases and J by 1 base, leaving 7 bases between them. The CDR3 totals 14 residues. Germline V CDR1 and CDR2: MNHEY, SVGEGT. CDR3 nucleotide sequence: TGTGCCAGCAGCCGCGAATCTGGGGCCAACGTCCTGACTTTC. Encoded protein: CASSRESGANVLTF.

This clonotype has ten or more counts. The rearrangement links TRBV25-1 to TRBJ1-3, with D tentatively TRBD1 (5 bases). Germline loops: CDR1 MGHDK, CDR2 SYGVNS. Trimming removed 6 bases from V and 0 bases from J, with 12 bases in between. This CDR3 comprises 15 residues. The CDR3 is CASSPRVLSGNTIYF. DNA of the CDR3: TGTGCCAGCAGCCCCAGGGTGCTCTCTGGAAACACCATATATTTT.